Sequencing of this T cell receptor beta chain was carried out in a study of early T cells in non-severe SARS-CoV-2 infection. Looking at the study overall: Chains from this unsorted whole-blood bulk RNA could not be paired.

Per the germline V gene, CDR1 is MNHEY and CDR2 is SMNVEV (reference sequence). The CDR3 is made up of 16 amino acids. V dropped 4 bases and J dropped 0; count of bases not matched to a gene: 4. This clonotype has ten or more counts. Unique molecular identifiers tagged individual cDNA molecules. In TCRdb, the 5' RACE reads were re-called with MiXCR into one record per CDR3 protein. The table shows some 45,000 distinct CDR3 sequences, with about 4.1% occurring only once. Source material: whole blood. This clonotype originated in an adult who was a healthcare worker with PCR-confirmed SARS-CoV-2 infection or an uninfected control (not recorded which). The chain has TRBV27 and TRBJ2-1, with TRBD2 matching over 9 bases. CDR3 DNA sequence: TGTGCCAGCAGTTCAAAAGCGGGAGGCTCCTACAATGAGCAGTTCTTC. Amino acids: CASSSKAGGSYNEQFF.